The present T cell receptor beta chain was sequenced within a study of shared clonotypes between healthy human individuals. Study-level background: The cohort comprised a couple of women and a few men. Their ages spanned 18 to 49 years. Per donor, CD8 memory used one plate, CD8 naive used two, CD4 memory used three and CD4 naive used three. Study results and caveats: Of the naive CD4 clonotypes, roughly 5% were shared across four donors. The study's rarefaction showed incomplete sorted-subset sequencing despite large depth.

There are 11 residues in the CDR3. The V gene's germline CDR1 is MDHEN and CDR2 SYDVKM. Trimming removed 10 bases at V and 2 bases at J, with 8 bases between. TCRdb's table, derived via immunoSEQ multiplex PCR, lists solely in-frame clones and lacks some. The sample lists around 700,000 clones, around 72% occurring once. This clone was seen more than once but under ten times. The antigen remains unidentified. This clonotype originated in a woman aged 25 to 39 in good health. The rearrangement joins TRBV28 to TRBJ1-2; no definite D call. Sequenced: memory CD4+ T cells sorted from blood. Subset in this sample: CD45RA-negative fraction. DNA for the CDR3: TGTGCCATATGGAGGAACTATGGCTACACCTTC. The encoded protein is CAIWRNYGYTF.